This T cell receptor (beta chain) emerged from a study of T-cell reconstitution after alpha-beta-depleted transplantation in children. Germline V lookup: CDR1 MDHEN, CDR2 SYDVKM. The CDR3 length is 15 residues. V lost 3 bases and J 0 bases, leaving 10 bases between the germline ends. Ten or more counts support this clonotype. TCRbeta library preparation incorporated unique molecular identifiers. TCRdb processed the PCR reads anew with MiXCR; each CDR3 protein has one entry. This table holds over 550,000 distinct CDR3 sequences, 8% to 11% found once. Sequenced here: PBMCs from the stem cell graft donor, sampled from the stem cell graft. The V and J genes are TRBV28 and TRBJ2-3, with TRBD2 as a possible D gene (5 bases). The TCR originated in a human donor who donated a stem cell graft to a child with acute myeloid leukemia. The CDR3 nucleotides read TGTGCCAGCAGTTTTCGGGAATTTAGCACAGATACGCAGTATTTT. Its protein is CASSFREFSTDTQYF.